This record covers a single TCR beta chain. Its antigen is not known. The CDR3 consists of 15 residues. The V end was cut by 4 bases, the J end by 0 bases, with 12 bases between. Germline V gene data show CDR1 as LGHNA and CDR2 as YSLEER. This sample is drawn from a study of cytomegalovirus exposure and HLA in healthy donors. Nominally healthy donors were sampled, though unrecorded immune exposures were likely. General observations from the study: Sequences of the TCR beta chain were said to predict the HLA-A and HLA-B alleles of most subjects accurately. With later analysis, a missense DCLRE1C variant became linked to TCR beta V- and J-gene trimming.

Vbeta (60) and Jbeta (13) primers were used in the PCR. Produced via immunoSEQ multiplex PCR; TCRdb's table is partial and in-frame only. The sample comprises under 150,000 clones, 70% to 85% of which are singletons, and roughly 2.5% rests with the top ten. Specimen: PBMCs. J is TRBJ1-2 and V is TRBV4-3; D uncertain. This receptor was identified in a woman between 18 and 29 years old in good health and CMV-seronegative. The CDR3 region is CASSPDRGSNYGYTF. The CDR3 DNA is TGCGCCAGCAGCCCCGACCGGGGTTCTAACTATGGCTACACCTTC.